This is a list of T cell receptor beta chains from one sample in a study of PD-1 blockade in classical Hodgkin lymphoma. Clones were sequenced by immunoSEQ multiplex PCR, and TCRdb holds only the in-frame ones, with some missing. In the table there are some 24,000 clones, less than 75% of which are singletons. The sequences come from peripheral blood mononuclear cells (PBMCs), collected before the fourth cycle of nivolumab. These receptors were obtained from a human donor with classical Hodgkin lymphoma. CDR3s include the opening cysteine and the closing phenylalanine or tryptophan. Each record gives: D gene, J gene, clone size, V gene, CDR3 protein, CDR3 DNA. The D gene is left open where the match is weak. The size field is filled for only some rows; it gives once, few, many or a size class.

.	TRBJ1-4	.	TRBV2	CASRGTSTNEKLFF	TGTGCCAGCAGGGGGACGTCAACTAATGAAAAACTGTTTTTT
TRBD1	TRBJ1-2	.	TRBV18	CASSGTGGAEGYTF	TGTGCCAGCTCGGGGACAGGGGGCGCAGAGGGCTACACCTTC
.	TRBJ1-1	.	TRBV4-3	CASSQGTAPMNTEAFF	TGCGCCAGCAGCCAAGGGACGGCTCCCATGAACACTGAAGCTTTCTTT
TRBD1	TRBJ2-3	.	TRBV10-2	CASIRRTGNTDTQYF	TGCGCCAGCATACGCAGGACAGGGAACACAGATACGCAGTATTTT
TRBD1	TRBJ1-4	.	TRBV11-1	CASSGQGATLEEKLFF	TGTGCCAGCAGCGGACAGGGGGCGACCCTGGAAGAAAAACTGTTTTTT
.	TRBJ2-3	.	TRBV6-5	CASSYGPGSTDTQYF	TGTGCCAGCAGTTACGGGCCAGGGTCAACAGATACGCAGTATTTT
.	TRBJ1-1	.	TRBV5-4	CASSPFGGTEAFF	TGTGCCAGCAGCCCCTTCGGGGGGACTGAAGCTTTCTTT
TRBD1	TRBJ1-2	.	TRBV5-4	CASSLESGDRVYGYTF	TGTGCCAGCAGCTTGGAAAGTGGGGACAGGGTATATGGCTACACCTTC
TRBD2	TRBJ2-5	.	TRBV4-1	CASSQEGEGETQYF	TGCGCCAGCAGCCAAGAGGGGGAGGGGGAGACCCAGTACTTC
.	TRBJ1-1	.	TRBV5-1	CASSLGGTREAFF	TGTGCCAGCAGCTTGGGAGGGACTAGGGAAGCTTTCTTT
.	TRBJ1-6	.	TRBV6-1	CASTDRNNSPLHF	TGTGCCAGCACCGACCGTAATAATTCACCCCTCCACTTT
TRBD2	TRBJ2-7	.	TRBV11-2	CASSFFARGGSEQYF	TGTGCCAGCAGCTTCTTTGCGCGGGGGGGGAGCGAGCAGTACTTC
.	TRBJ1-6	.	TRBV2	CASRGTDRGDLHF	TGTGCCAGCAGGGGGACCGACCGGGGCGACCTCCACTTT
TRBD1	TRBJ1-2	medium-sized	TRBV27	CASRRGQNLYGYTF	TGTGCCAGCAGACGGGGACAGAACCTTTATGGCTACACCTTC
.	TRBJ1-4	.	TRBV29-1	CSVQGKDATNEKLFF	TGCAGCGTTCAGGGAAAAGATGCAACTAATGAAAAACTGTTTTTT
.	TRBJ1-2	.	TRBV30	CAWTGLGTSYGYTF	TGTGCCTGGACAGGGTTGGGAACTAGCTATGGCTACACCTTC
.	TRBJ1-1	.	TRBV6-6	CASSPGNTEAFF	TGTGCCTCATCGCCGGGCAACACTGAAGCTTTCTTT
.	TRBJ2-1	.	TRBV19	CASSIDGALRSNEQFF	TGTGCCAGTAGTATTGATGGGGCGTTGAGGTCAAATGAGCAGTTCTTC
.	TRBJ2-7	.	TRBV6-1	CASSKLYEQYF	TGTGCCAGCAGTAAGCTCTACGAGCAGTACTTC
TRBD1	TRBJ2-7	many	TRBV11-2	CASSLEGQVYEQYF	TGTGCCAGCAGCTTAGAGGGACAGGTCTACGAGCAGTACTTC
TRBD2	TRBJ2-7	.	TRBV30	CAWSLTSGYEQYF	TGTGCCTGGAGCCTGACTAGCGGCTACGAGCAGTACTTC
.	TRBJ2-3	.	TRBV19	CASSIVDGDTQYF	TGTGCCAGTAGTATAGTAGATGGAGATACGCAGTATTTT
.	TRBJ2-5	.	TRBV7-2	CASSFPQGLQETQYF	TGTGCCAGCAGCTTCCCACAGGGACTACAAGAGACCCAGTACTTC
TRBD1	TRBJ2-5	.	TRBV5-4	CASSFDRGETQYF	TGTGCCAGCAGCTTCGACAGGGGAGAGACCCAGTACTTC
.	TRBJ1-2	.	TRBV5-6	CASSLTYGYTF	TGTGCCAGCAGCTTGACCTATGGCTACACCTTC
.	TRBJ1-1	.	TRBV6-5	CASSYSGGDTEAFF	TGTGCCAGCAGTTACTCGGGAGGGGACACTGAAGCTTTCTTT